Below, one T cell receptor (beta chain) is given with its context. It has no known antigen specificity. No much larger clone is present one base from it, and per-base qualities are unavailable. TCRbeta CDR3 regions were amplified from genomic DNA using the immunoSEQ Assay, a bias-controlled multiplex PCR. On the authors' methods: Within the assay, amplification of reference gene primers was used to estimate how many nucleated cells each sample contained. Sequence reads were collapsed and filtered to measure the absolute abundance of every unique TCRbeta CDR3 rearrangement. For each sample, productive Simpson clonality was calculated by taking the square root of Simpson's diversity index across productive rearrangements. The clones in this table, taken by TCRdb from immuneACCESS, are in-frame only. Not every clone is retained; where verified, under half of the shortfall comes from an unresolved V gene, and the cause of the rest is unknown. The D gene and trimming were derived from the DNA, and the V and J assignments and clone size from that table. For this sample there are about 350,000 clones; more than 75% appear just once. The top ten clonotypes cover over 4% of the sample.

The data are from a study of blood T cell repertoires in COVID-19 (dated by TCRdb to 2020 to 2021). The study in broad terms: Collaborator samples came from the United States, Italy and Spain and covered acute and convalescent phases of COVID-19. The samples were drawn from two sources: the first 160 participants of the ongoing ImmuneRACE study, and fewer than 1,500 subjects contributed by 6 global collaborators. The repertoires were released in a freely available public database intended as a resource for research on the immune response to SARS-CoV-2. Subjects who had been exposed to COVID-19, were actively infected with it, or had recovered from it provided the deeply sampled blood TCRbeta repertoires that made up the dataset. The prospective study material was composed of cDNA or gDNA derived from T cells, B-cell-depleted T cells, or PBMCs. Where available, HLA class I and class II types were obtained from metadata supplied by the sample provider rather than from assay-based typing. A de-identified subject ID, COVID-19 status, age in years and sex were almost always included in the sample metadata.

Germline trimming: 7 bases from V, 5 bases from J; junction bases outside gene matches: 4. From the cysteine up to the phenylalanine, the CDR3 has a length of 12 residues. The CDR3 DNA has 36 bases and is translated from base 1. Based on the germline V gene, the CDR1 and CDR2 sequences are MNHEY and SVGAGI. Broader findings and caveats from the paper: The amount of clinical and demographic metadata varied by source and participant and was provided uncurated.

Enrolling through a virtual design, the prospective study's participants ranged in age from roughly 18 to 100 years and lived across roughly 23 United States geographic areas. Cohort assignment in the prospective study relied on participant-reported clinical history from a screening survey and a study questionnaire. Recovered participants in ImmuneRACE Cohort 3 were defined by two consecutive negative NP/OP PCR tests, clearance by a healthcare professional, or resolution of symptoms. In the prospective study, mobile phlebotomists collected whole blood, serum and a nasopharyngeal or oropharyngeal swab from each participant. Prospective study participants could optionally give additional blood draws and questionnaires over an approximately two-month period. Before DNA extraction, blood samples from the prospective study were shipped at room temperature or frozen.

The sequencing input was PBMCs or T cells enriched from blood (not recorded which). The clonotype was recovered from a woman aged 25 to 39 who had recovered from COVID-19. Recombination connected TRBV6-5 to TRBJ2-7, and 8 junctional nucleotides match TRBD1. The encoded CDR3 is CASTGQGDEQYF. Here is the DNA: TGTGCCAGCACCGGACAGGGCGACGAGCAGTACTTC.